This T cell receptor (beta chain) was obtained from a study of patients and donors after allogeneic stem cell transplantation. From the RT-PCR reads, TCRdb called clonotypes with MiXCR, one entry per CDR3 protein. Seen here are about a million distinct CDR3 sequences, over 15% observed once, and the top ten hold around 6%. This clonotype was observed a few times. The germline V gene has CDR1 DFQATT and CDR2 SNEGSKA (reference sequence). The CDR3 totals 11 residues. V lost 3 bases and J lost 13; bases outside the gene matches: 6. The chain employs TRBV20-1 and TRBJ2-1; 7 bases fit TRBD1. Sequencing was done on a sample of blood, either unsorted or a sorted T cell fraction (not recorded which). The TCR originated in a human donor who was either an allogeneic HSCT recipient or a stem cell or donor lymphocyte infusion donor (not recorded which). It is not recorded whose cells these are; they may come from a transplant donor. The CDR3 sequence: CSASEQGRQFF. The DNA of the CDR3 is TGCAGTGCTAGTGAACAGGGGCGTCAGTTCTTC.